Shown below are 19 T cell receptor beta chains from a single sample sequenced in a study of T cell responses to AZD1222 COVID-19 vaccine. Data came from immunoSEQ multiplex PCR; TCRdb stores just in-frame clones and leaves some out. The table has about 100,000 clones, 80% to 90% seen once. This sample comprised peripheral blood, obtained on day 0 of MenACWY control vaccination. The source is an adult in good health.

V usage is TRBV7-2 and J usage is TRBJ2-5; TRBD2 aligns across 10 bases. The length of the CDR3 is 15 residues. J was trimmed by 5 bases and V by 5 bases; bases with no gene match: 8. Germline V gives CDR1 SGHTA, CDR2 FQGNSA. The CDR3: CASSDTRTSGETQYF. In DNA form, the CDR3 reads TGTGCCAGCAGCGATACTCGGACTAGCGGCGAGACCCAGTACTTC.

The gene calls are TRBV28 and TRBJ1-2, with 8 bases that match TRBD1. The CDR3 sequence is 12 residues long. V lost 8 bases to trimming and J lost 5 bases; unmatched junction nucleotides: 4. Germline CDR1 and CDR2: MDHEN and SYDVKM. CDR3 in DNA: TGTGCCAGCGGACAGGGAGAGTATGGCTACACCTTC. This codes for CASGQGEYGYTF.

CDR3: CASSEEGGWNQPQHF. Here the CDR3 DNA reads TGTGCCAGCAGTGAAGAGGGGGGCTGGAATCAGCCCCAGCATTTT. The rearrangement uses TRBV2 and TRBJ1-5; weak D call: TRBD1 (6 bases). This CDR3 contains 15 residues. The V gene lost 1 base and the J gene lost 4 bases, with 11 bases spanning the gap. Per germline, CDR1 SNHLY and CDR2 FYNNEI.

The chain carries TRBV7-9 and TRBJ1-4; TRBD1 matches 7 bases. The V segment lost 6 bases and the J segment 0 bases; nucleotides outside the gene matches: 13. The CDR3 is 18 residues long. Germline V lookup: CDR1 SEHNR, CDR2 FQNEAQ (reference sequence). DNA for the CDR3: TGTGCCAGCAGTTCCCCCTCCAGGGGGAGGGCAACTAATGAAAAACTGTTTTTT. This codes for CASSSPSRGRATNEKLFF.

This clone was observed once. The CDR3, as DNA: TGTGCCACCAGTGTAAATAGCGCTAGCACAGATACGCAGTATTTT. This encodes CATSVNSASTDTQYF. V usage is TRBV24-1 and J usage is TRBJ2-3; TRBD2 might be the D (5 bases). The CDR3 covers 15 residues. The V end was cut by 5 bases, the J end by 0 bases, with 11 bases between. Germline-derived CDR1 and CDR2 are KGHDR and SFDVKD.

This chain joins TRBV7-2 and TRBJ1-5; the D gene is possibly TRBD1 (5 bases). This CDR3 region has 15 residues. The germline CDR1 and CDR2 sequences are SGHTA and FQGNSA. The V gene lost 5 bases and the J gene lost 4 bases, with 15 bases spanning the gap. The CDR3 DNA reads as TGTGCCAGCAGCCTCCAGGGCGGTACTAATCAGCCCCAGCATTTT. This encodes CASSLQGGTNQPQHF.

J is TRBJ1-2 and V is TRBV5-4; 8 bases align to TRBD1. Germline loops: CDR1 SGHNT, CDR2 YYREEE (reference sequence). The CDR3 covers 15 residues. V shed 0 bases and J 7 bases; nucleotides not matched to a gene: 8. The CDR3 bases are TGTGCCAGCAGCTTGGCTGGGCCAGGGGGCGTTGGCTACACCTTC. It codes for CASSLAGPGGVGYTF.

This chain connects TRBV4-3 to TRBJ2-4, with 7 positions matching TRBD1. The V gene's germline CDR1 is LGHNA and CDR2 YSLEER. The V gene end was trimmed by 0 bases and the J gene end by 5 bases; junction bases not matched to a gene: 7. This CDR3 is 16 amino acids long. The CDR3 coding sequence is TGCGCCAGCAGCCAAGATAGGTTGGGACAGCAAAACATTCAGTACTTC. Its translation is CASSQDRLGQQNIQYF.

J is TRBJ1-6 and V is TRBV6-5, with D tentatively TRBD1 (5 bases). The germline CDR1 and CDR2 sequences are MNHEY and SVGAGI. This CDR3 is built from 16 residues. The V end was cut by 0 bases, the J end by 10 bases, with 16 bases between. CDR3 bases: TGTGCCAGCAGTTACTCGGGAGGCCAGGGTGGCTCACCCCTCCACTTT. Encoded protein: CASSYSGGQGGSPLHF.

J is TRBJ1-1 and V is TRBV18; D remains unclear. The V gene's germline CDR1 is KGHSH and CDR2 LQKENI. V was shortened by 4 bases and J by 1 base, with 13 bases between the two germline ends. The CDR3 is made up of 15 amino acids. This chain's CDR3 is CASSQSPDPNTEAFF. Here the CDR3 DNA reads TGTGCCAGCTCACAGTCTCCTGACCCGAACACTGAAGCTTTCTTT.

The chain uses TRBV7-9 and TRBJ1-1; D unclear. The CDR3 sequence is 16 residues long. The germline gives CDR1 SEHNR, CDR2 FQNEAQ (reference sequence). The V end lost 6 bases, the J end lost 1 base, and 18 bases lay between the germline ends. CDR3 nucleotide sequence: TGTGCCAGCAGATCACAGATAGGCAGATCGAACACTGAAGCTTTCTTT. Amino acids: CASRSQIGRSNTEAFF.

The chain carries TRBV2 and TRBJ1-2; D uncertain. Germline CDR1 and CDR2: SNHLY and FYNNEI. The V gene lost 1 base and the J gene lost 11 bases, with 23 bases spanning the gap. The CDR3 spans 16 residues. The CDR3 loop reads CASSEVRGGRVRRYTF. For the CDR3, the DNA is TGTGCCAGCAGTGAAGTGCGAGGCGGGAGAGTACGAAGATACACCTTC.

The CDR3 is CASSYRTGGIWTEAFF. CDR3 sequence (DNA): TGTGCCAGCAGTTACCGGACAGGCGGGATCTGGACTGAAGCTTTCTTT. The chain links TRBV6-5 to TRBJ1-1, with 7 bases lining up with TRBD1. Germline trimming cut 2 bases from V and 5 bases from J; bases unmatched to any gene: 11. Germline V gene sequence: CDR1 MNHEY, CDR2 SVGAGI. The CDR3 runs to 16 residues.

This chain links TRBV12-5 with TRBJ1-1, with D unresolved. Germline V gene lookup returns CDR1 LGHNT and CDR2 FRNRAP. The CDR3 has 13 residues. V was cut by 1 base and J by 5 bases, with 8 bases left in between. The CDR3 nucleotides read TGTGCTAGTGGTTTGGAAACTACAACTGAAGCTTTCTTT. This gives the protein CASGLETTTEAFF.

The chain combines TRBV9 with TRBJ2-3; D gene ambiguous. Germline CDR1 is SGDLS and CDR2 is YYNGEE. V was clipped by 3 bases and J by 3 bases, with 8 bases between them. The CDR3 spans 13 residues. The CDR3 loop is CASSAPETDTQYF. Written as DNA, the CDR3 is TGTGCCAGCAGCGCGCCGGAGACAGATACGCAGTATTTT.

V usage is TRBV15 and J usage is TRBJ1-2, with a weak D call TRBD1 (6 bases). V was clipped by 6 bases and J by 4 bases, with 15 bases between them. Germline loops: CDR1 LNHNV, CDR2 YYDKDF (reference sequence). CDR3 length: 14 amino acids. The CDR3 DNA reads as TGTGCCACCAGTCCCAAGGGGGGCCTCTATGGCTACACCTTC. Protein product: CATSPKGGLYGYTF.

V usage is TRBV4-3 and J usage is TRBJ1-1, with 7 positions matching TRBD1. The CDR3 has 13 residues. V was clipped by 3 bases and J by 5 bases; unmatched bases: 3. The V gene's germline CDR1 is LGHNA and CDR2 YSLEER. CDR3 coding DNA: TGCGCCAGCAGCCATTTACAGGGGACTGAAGCTTTCTTT. Its protein product is CASSHLQGTEAFF.

A single count supports this clone. The V and J genes are TRBV30 and TRBJ1-3, with no clear D. Trimming stripped 4 bases from V and 2 bases from J, with 12 bases between. Germline-derived CDR1 and CDR2 are GTSNPN and SVGIG (reference sequence). The CDR3 runs 14 residues. CDR3 in DNA: TGTGCCTGGACTCGCTTCCGGGCTGGAAACACCATATATTTT. Protein: CAWTRFRAGNTIYF.

V is TRBV28 and J is TRBJ1-5, with D possibly being TRBD1 (6 bases). The ends were cut back, 6 bases at V and 0 bases at J, with 12 bases in the middle. This CDR3 is built from 15 residues. CDR1 is MDHEN, CDR2 SYDVKM, per germline. The CDR3 protein is CASRQGGDSNQPQHF. The CDR3 nucleotides read TGTGCCAGCAGGCAAGGGGGGGATAGCAATCAGCCCCAGCATTTT.